Sequencing of this TCR beta chain was carried out in a study of OX40 agonist ivuxolimab in advanced cancers. At the level of the study: People who had prior anti-PD-1, anti-PD-L1 or anti-CTLA-4 therapy could take part, and under 50% had some.

TCRdb's table, derived via immunoSEQ multiplex PCR, lists solely in-frame clones and lacks some. The data contain about 24,000 clones, around 83% of them seen just once; the ten biggest clones take up roughly 17%. Study-wide results and limits: Both CD4+ and CD8+ T cell populations in blood had undergone clonal expansion by week 6 at 0.1 to 3.0 mg/kg.

Remarks on this clone: Antigen unknown.

Germline lookup yields CDR1 SGHDT and CDR2 YYEEEE. V was cut by 6 bases and J by 0 bases, with 16 bases left in between. The CDR3 consists of 16 residues. The TCR comes from an adult with an advanced solid tumor such as melanoma, head and neck, liver or kidney cancer. Sequenced here: CD4+ or CD8+ T cells sorted from blood, sampled in a trial of the OX40 agonist ivuxolimab. The V and J genes are TRBV5-6 and TRBJ1-3; D is perhaps TRBD1 (6 bases). In DNA, the CDR3 is TGTGCCAGCACCCCGACAGGCTCAAACTCTGGAAACACCATATATTTT. Residues: CASTPTGSNSGNTIYF.